The rows below give T cell receptor beta chains drawn from one sample of a study of CD8+CD57+ T cells in acquired aplastic anemia. TCRdb itself ran the reads through MiXCR, one entry per CDR3 protein. The sample shows about 70,000 distinct CDR3 sequences, 50% to 55% of them seen only once. The sequencing input was sorted CD4+, CD8+, or CD8+CD57+ T cells (not recorded which) from PBMCs. The receptor source for this set is a human donor in good health, serving as a control. Both conserved end residues are part of each CDR3. D genes are given only for firm matches. Only part of the rows carry a size: once, few, many, or a class if the clone is expanded.

D,V,J,size,DNA,CDR3
TRBD2,TRBV6-4,TRBJ2-2,many,TGTGCCAGCAGACCCGGGGGGGACACCGGGGAGCTGTTTTTT,CASRPGGDTGELFF
TRBD1,TRBV2,TRBJ2-7,-,TGCGCCAGCAGCCAAGTGGTTCTGGGACAGGGGACCTACGAGCAGTACTTC,CASSQVVLGQGTYEQYF
TRBD1,TRBV29-1,TRBJ2-7,medium-sized,TGCAGCGTTGGGACAGGGGACTCCTACGAGCAGTACTTC,CSVGTGDSYEQYF
-,TRBV7-9,TRBJ1-1,many,TGTGCCAGCAGCTTAGGTAGGGGGGAAAGGACTGAAGCTTTCTTT,CASSLGRGERTEAFF
TRBD1,TRBV11-3,TRBJ2-7,few,TGTGCCAGCAGCCTAGACAGGGGCCCATTCTACGAGCAGTACTTC,CASSLDRGPFYEQYF
-,TRBV20-1,TRBJ2-7,-,TGCAGTGCCCGCACCGGGACATCTCACTTC,CSARTGTSHF
-,TRBV10-3,TRBJ1-2,few,TGTGCCATCAGTGATGGGGGGGGCTACACCTTC,CAISDGGGYTF
-,TRBV24-1,TRBJ2-1,medium-sized,TGTGCCACCAGTGACCGAGGACAGAACAATGAGCAGTTCTTC,CATSDRGQNNEQFF
TRBD1,TRBV2,TRBJ2-5,-,TGTGCCAGCAGTGTAGCAGGGGGCGTGTCTGAGACCCAGTACTTC,CASSVAGGVSETQYF
TRBD2,TRBV29-1,TRBJ2-3,once,TGCAGCGCCGGGCCGGGACTAGCGGGAGGTACGCAGTATTTT,CSAGPGLAGGTQYF
TRBD2,TRBV20-1,TRBJ2-1,many,TGCAGTGCTAGAGGCCAGCGGGAGTACAATGAGCAGTTCTTC,CSARGQREYNEQFF
-,TRBV9,TRBJ2-2,many,TGTGCCAGCAGCGCGACACCCGGGGTGAACACCGGGGAGCTGTTTTTT,CASSATPGVNTGELFF
-,TRBV29-1,TRBJ1-5,-,TGCAGCGTCCTAGGCCCAGGACAAGATCAGCCCCAGCATTTT,CSVLGPGQDQPQHF
TRBD1,TRBV10-3,TRBJ2-2,-,TGTGCCATCAGTGAAACAGGGGGTACCGGGGAGCTGCTTTTT,CAISETGGTGELLF
-,TRBV7-9,TRBJ2-5,medium-sized,TGTGCCAGCAGCTTAGATCGAGAGACCCAGTACTTC,CASSLDRETQYF
TRBD1,TRBV6-1,TRBJ2-7,-,TGTGCCAGCAGTGCACAGGGGGGCTACGAGCAGTACTTC,CASSAQGGYEQYF
-,TRBV2,TRBJ2-7,-,TGTGCCAGCAGCCGCGGACGGAACTACGAGCAGTACTTC,CASSRGRNYEQYF
TRBD2,TRBV7-2,TRBJ2-7,few,TGTGCCAGCAGCACTAGCGGGGGGGCCCACGAGCAGTACTTC,CASSTSGGAHEQYF
TRBD1,TRBV7-9,TRBJ1-6,-,TGTGCCAGCAGTGCAGGACAGGGAGGGCTCTCACCCCTCCACTTT,CASSAGQGGLSPLHF
TRBD1,TRBV5-1,TRBJ1-1,once,TGCGCCAGCAGCTTGTTGGAGGGGGCGCGCACTGAAGCTTTCTTT,CASSLLEGARTEAFF
TRBD1,TRBV7-3,TRBJ1-3,many,TGTGCCAGCAGCTTAAGGATGGGACAGGGGTTCTCTGGAAACACCATATATTTT,CASSLRMGQGFSGNTIYF
TRBD1,TRBV7-2,TRBJ1-5,many,TGTGCCAGCAGCTTAGCCGGGACAGTAAATCAGCCCCAGCATTTT,CASSLAGTVNQPQHF
TRBD2,TRBV4-1,TRBJ2-5,many,TGCGCCAGCAGCCAAGCCATGACTAGCGGGGAAACCCAAGAGACCCAGTACTTC,CASSQAMTSGETQETQYF
-,TRBV11-2,TRBJ1-2,-,TGTGCCAGCAGCGTGGACGGAGCCCCTATGAGTGGCTACACCTTC,CASSVDGAPMSGYTF
TRBD1,TRBV29-1,TRBJ2-5,-,TGCAGCGTCCAGCACAGGGGCCAGGGGGAGACCCAGTACTTC,CSVQHRGQGETQYF
TRBD2,TRBV29-1,TRBJ2-3,-,TGCAGCGCGTCGGGGCGCTTAGCGGGGACCACAGATACGCAGTATTTT,CSASGRLAGTTDTQYF
-,TRBV2,TRBJ1-4,-,TGTGCCAGCAGTGAAACAGGGATTAAATCGGAAAAACTGTTTTTT,CASSETGIKSEKLFF
TRBD1,TRBV7-9,TRBJ1-4,many,TGTGCCAGCAGCCTATTCCGGGACAGGGTGGGGTATTCTAATGAAAAACTGTTTTTT,CASSLFRDRVGYSNEKLFF
-,TRBV20-1,TRBJ1-6,-,TGCAGTGCTAGAGCGGCAGGACCCTATTCCTATTCACCCCTCCACTTT,CSARAAGPYSYSPLHF
-,TRBV9,TRBJ1-1,many,TGTGCCAGCAGCGCACGGTTCTCACCCACTGAAGCTTTCTTT,CASSARFSPTEAFF
-,TRBV5-8,TRBJ2-7,-,TGTGCCAGCAGCTTGATTAGAACAGAGACCTACGAGCAGTACTTC,CASSLIRTETYEQYF
-,TRBV29-1,TRBJ2-7,-,TGCAGCGTTAAGGTCTTCTACGAGCAGTACTTC,CSVKVFYEQYF
-,TRBV29-1,TRBJ2-3,-,TGCAGCGTTGAAGAAGGGGCAGGGCCAGATACGCAGTATTTT,CSVEEGAGPDTQYF
TRBD2,TRBV2,TRBJ2-7,-,TGTGCCAGCAGCTCTGTGACTAGCGGGAGCGTCGAGCAGTACTTC,CASSSVTSGSVEQYF
TRBD1,TRBV2,TRBJ1-5,-,TGTGCCAGCAGAGGACAGGTTAATCAGCCCCAGCATTTT,CASRGQVNQPQHF
TRBD2,TRBV15,TRBJ2-7,-,TGTGCCACCAGCAGAGAGCGGGGGGTGTCCGAGCAGTACTTC,CATSRERGVSEQYF
-,TRBV24-1,TRBJ1-2,-,TGTGCCACCAGTGAAAGCCCCTATGGCTACACCTTC,CATSESPYGYTF
-,TRBV6-5,TRBJ1-1,-,TGTGCCAGCAGTTACTCGTGGACTGGGGACACTGAAGCTTTCTTT,CASSYSWTGDTEAFF